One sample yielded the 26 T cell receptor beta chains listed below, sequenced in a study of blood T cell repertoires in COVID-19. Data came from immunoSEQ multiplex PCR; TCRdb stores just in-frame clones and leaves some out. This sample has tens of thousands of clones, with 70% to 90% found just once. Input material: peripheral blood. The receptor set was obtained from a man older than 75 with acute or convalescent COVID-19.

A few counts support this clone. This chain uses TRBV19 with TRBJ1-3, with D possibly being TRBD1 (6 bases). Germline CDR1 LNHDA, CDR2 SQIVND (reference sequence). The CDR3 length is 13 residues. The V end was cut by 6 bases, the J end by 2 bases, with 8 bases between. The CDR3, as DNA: TGTGCCAGTAGCCGGACAGCTGGAAACACCATATATTTT. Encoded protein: CASSRTAGNTIYF.

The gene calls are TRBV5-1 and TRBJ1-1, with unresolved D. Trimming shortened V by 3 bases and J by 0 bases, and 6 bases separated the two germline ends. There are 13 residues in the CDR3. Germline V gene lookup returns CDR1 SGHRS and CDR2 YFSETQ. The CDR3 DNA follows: TGCGCCAGCAGCTCACAACTGAACACTGAAGCTTTCTTT. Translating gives CASSSQLNTEAFF.

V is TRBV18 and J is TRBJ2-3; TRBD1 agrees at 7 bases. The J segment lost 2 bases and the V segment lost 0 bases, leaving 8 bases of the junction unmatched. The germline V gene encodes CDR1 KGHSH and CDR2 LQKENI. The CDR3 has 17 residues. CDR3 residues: CASSPPGYRGNTDTQYF. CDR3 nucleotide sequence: TGTGCCAGCTCACCACCGGGGTACAGGGGTAACACAGATACGCAGTATTTT.

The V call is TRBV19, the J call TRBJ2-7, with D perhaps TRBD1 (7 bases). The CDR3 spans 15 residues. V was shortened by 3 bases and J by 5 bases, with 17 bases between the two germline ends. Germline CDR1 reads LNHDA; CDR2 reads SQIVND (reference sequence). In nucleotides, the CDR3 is TGTGCCAGTAGTATTTCGGGCAGGGGGGTCGACGAGCAGTACTTC. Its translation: CASSISGRGVDEQYF.

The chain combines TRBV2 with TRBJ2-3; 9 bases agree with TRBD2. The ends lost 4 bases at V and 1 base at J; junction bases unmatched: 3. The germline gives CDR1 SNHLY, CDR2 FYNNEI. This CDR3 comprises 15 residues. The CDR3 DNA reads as TGTGCCAGCAGTGTCCAGCGGGGGGGCACAGATACGCAGTATTTT. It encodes CASSVQRGGTDTQYF.

The DNA of the CDR3 is TGTGCCAGCAGTTGGACAGGGGGAGGAGAAAAACTGTTTTTT. Its protein product is CASSWTGGGEKLFF. This chain uses TRBV2 with TRBJ1-4; 10 bases align to TRBD1. V shed 5 bases, J shed 8 bases, and the junction held 5 bases outside the gene matches. CDR1 and CDR2 from the germline V gene are SNHLY and FYNNEI. The CDR3 is 14 amino acids.

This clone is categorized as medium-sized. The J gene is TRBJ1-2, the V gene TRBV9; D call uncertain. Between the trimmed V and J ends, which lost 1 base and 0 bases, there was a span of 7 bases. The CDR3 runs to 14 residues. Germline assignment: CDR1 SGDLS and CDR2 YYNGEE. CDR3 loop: CASSVSLANYGYTF. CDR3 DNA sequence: TGTGCCAGCAGCGTATCCCTAGCTAACTATGGCTACACCTTC.

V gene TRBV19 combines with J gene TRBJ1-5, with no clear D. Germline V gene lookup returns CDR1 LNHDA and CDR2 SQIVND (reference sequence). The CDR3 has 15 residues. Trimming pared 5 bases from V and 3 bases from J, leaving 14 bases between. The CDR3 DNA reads TGTGCCAGTAGTTCCCCGGGAGGCCTCAATCAGCCCCAGCATTTT. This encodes CASSSPGGLNQPQHF. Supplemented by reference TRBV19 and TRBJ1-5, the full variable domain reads DGGITQSPKYLFRKEGQNVTLSCEQNLNHDAMYWYRQDPGQGLRLIYYSQIVNDFQKGDIAEGYSVSREKKESFPLTVTSAQKNPTAFYLCASSSPGGLNQPQHFGDGTRLSIL.

DNA of the CDR3: TGCGCCAGCAGCTTGGGAGGACTGAGCTCTGGAAACACCATATATTTT. Its translation is CASSLGGLSSGNTIYF. The rearrangement links TRBV5-1 to TRBJ1-3; D remains ambiguous. Trimming removed 0 bases at V and 0 bases at J, with 10 bases between. CDR1 SGHRS and CDR2 YFSETQ come from the germline V gene. The CDR3 is 16 residues long.

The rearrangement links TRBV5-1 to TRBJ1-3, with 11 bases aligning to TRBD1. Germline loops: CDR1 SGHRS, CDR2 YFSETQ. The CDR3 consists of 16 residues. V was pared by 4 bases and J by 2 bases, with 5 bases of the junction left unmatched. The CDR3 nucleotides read TGCGCCAGCAGCCGGGACAGGGGGATTGCTGGAAACACCATATATTTT. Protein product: CASSRDRGIAGNTIYF.

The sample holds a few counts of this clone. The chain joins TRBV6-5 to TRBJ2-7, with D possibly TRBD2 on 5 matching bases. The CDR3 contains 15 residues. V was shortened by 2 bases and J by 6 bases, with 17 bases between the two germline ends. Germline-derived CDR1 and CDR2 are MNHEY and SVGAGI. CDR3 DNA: TGTGCCAGCAGTTACCTGGGTCGGGGTTCTTCCGAGCAGTACTTC. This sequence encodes CASSYLGRGSSEQYF.

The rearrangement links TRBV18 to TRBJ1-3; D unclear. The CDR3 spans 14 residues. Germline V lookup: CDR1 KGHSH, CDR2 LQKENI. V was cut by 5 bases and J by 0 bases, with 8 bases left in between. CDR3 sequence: CASSLGDSGNTIYF. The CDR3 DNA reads TGTGCCAGCTCATTGGGAGACTCTGGAAACACCATATATTTT.

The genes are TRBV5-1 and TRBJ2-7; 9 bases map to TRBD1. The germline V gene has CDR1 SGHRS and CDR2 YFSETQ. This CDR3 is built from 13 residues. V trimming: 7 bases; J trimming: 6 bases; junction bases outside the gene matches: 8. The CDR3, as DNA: TGCGCCAGCGGGGAACAGGGGGCGCCCGAGCAGTACTTC. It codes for CASGEQGAPEQYF.

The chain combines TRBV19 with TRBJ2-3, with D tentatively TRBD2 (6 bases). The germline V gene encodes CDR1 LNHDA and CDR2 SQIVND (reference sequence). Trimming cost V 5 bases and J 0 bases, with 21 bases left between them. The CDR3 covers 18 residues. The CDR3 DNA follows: TGTGCCAGTAGTGGGGACTTCACTGGTGCCCCTAGCACAGATACGCAGTATTTT. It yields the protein CASSGDFTGAPSTDTQYF. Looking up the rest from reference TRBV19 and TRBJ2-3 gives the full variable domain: DGGITQSPKYLFRKEGQNVTLSCEQNLNHDAMYWYRQDPGQGLRLIYYSQIVNDFQKGDIAEGYSVSREKKESFPLTVTSAQKNPTAFYLCASSGDFTGAPSTDTQYFGPGTRLTVL.

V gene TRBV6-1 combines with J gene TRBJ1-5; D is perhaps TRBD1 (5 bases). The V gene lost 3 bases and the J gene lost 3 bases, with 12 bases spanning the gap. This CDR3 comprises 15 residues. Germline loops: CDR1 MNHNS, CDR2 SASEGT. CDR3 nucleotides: TGTGCCAGCAGTGATTTAGGGGCCCCCAATCAGCCCCAGCATTTT. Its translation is CASSDLGAPNQPQHF.

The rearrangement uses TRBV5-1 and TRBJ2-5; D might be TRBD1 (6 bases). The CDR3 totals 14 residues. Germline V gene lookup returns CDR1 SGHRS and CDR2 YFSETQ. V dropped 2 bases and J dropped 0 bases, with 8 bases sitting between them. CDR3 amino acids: CASSFQGYQETQYF. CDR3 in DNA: TGCGCCAGCAGCTTCCAGGGGTACCAAGAGACCCAGTACTTC.

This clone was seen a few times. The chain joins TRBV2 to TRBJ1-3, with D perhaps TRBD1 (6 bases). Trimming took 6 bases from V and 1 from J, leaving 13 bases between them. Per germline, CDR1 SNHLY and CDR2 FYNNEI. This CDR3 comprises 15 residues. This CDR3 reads CASSDNRVSGNTIYF. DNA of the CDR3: TGTGCCAGCAGCGATAACAGGGTTTCTGGAAACACCATATATTTT.

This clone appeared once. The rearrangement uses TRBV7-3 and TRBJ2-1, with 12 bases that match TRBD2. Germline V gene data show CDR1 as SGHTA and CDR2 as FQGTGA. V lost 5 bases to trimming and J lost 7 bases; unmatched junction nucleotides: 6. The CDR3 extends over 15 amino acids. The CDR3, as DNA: TGTGCCAGCAGCACGGGACTAGCGGGTCGTAATGAGCAGTTCTTC. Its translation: CASSTGLAGRNEQFF.

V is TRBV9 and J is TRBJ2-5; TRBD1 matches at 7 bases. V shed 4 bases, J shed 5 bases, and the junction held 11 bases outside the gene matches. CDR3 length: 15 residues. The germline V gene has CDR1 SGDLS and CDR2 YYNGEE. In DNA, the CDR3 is TGTGCCAGCAGCTACCAGGGGGTATTATTTGAGACCCAGTACTTC. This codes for CASSYQGVLFETQYF.

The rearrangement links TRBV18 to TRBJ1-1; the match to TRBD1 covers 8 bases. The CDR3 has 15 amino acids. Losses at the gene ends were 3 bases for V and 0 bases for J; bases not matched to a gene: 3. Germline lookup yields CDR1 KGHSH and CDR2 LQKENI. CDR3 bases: TGTGCCAGCTCACCGGGACAGGTTCTGAACACTGAAGCTTTCTTT. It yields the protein CASSPGQVLNTEAFF.

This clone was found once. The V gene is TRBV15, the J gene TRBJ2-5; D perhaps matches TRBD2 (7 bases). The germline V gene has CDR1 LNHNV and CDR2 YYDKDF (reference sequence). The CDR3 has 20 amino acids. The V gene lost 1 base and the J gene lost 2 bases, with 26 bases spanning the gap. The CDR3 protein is CATSRAPGGAGMGAQETQYF. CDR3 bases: TGTGCCACCAGCAGAGCGCCGGGGGGCGCTGGGATGGGGGCACAAGAGACCCAGTACTTC. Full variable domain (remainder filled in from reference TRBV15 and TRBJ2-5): DAMVIQNPRYQVTQFGKPVTLSCSQTLNHNVMYWYQQKSSQAPKLLFHYYDKDFNNEADTPDNFQSRRPNTSFCFLDIRSPGLGDTAMYLCATSRAPGGAGMGAQETQYFGPGTRLLVL.

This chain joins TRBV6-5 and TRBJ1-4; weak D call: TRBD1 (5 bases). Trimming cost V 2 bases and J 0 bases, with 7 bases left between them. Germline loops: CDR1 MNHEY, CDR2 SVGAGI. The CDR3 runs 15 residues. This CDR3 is CASSYGAATNEKLFF. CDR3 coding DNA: TGTGCCAGCAGTTACGGGGCCGCAACTAATGAAAAACTGTTTTTT.

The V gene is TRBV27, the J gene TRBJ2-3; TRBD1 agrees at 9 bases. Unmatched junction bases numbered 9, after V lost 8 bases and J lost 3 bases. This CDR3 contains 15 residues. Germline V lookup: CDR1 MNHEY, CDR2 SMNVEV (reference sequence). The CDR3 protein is CASYPGQGVTDTQYF. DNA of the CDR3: TGTGCCAGCTACCCGGGACAGGGCGTTACAGATACGCAGTATTTT.

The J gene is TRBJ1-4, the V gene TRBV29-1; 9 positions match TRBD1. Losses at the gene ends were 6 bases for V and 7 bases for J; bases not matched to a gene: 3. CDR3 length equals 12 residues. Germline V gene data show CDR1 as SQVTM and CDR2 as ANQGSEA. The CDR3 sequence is CSVQGAGEKLFF. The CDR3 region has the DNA TGCAGCGTACAGGGGGCTGGTGAAAAACTGTTTTTT.

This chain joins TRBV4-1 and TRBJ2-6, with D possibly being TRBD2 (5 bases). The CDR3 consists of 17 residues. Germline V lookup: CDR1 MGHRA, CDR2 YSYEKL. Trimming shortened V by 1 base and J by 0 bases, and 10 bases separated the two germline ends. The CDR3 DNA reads TGCGCCAGCAGCCAAGGCATCCGGGGCTCTGGGGCCAACGTCCTGACTTTC. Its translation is CASSQGIRGSGANVLTF.

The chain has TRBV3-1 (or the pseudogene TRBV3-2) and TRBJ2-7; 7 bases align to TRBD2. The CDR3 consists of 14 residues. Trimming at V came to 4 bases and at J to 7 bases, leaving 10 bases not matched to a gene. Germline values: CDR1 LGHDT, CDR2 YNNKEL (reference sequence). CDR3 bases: TGTGCCAGCAGCCTACCTGGTGGGGGAGGGGAGCAGTACTTC. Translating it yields CASSLPGGGGEQYF.